These 26 T cell receptor beta chains came from one sample sequenced in a study of T cell repertoires in cytomegalovirus infection. The antigens for these receptors are not known. Via MiXCR, TCRdb re-called the reads, giving one row per CDR3 protein. The table records 100,000 to 150,000 distinct CDR3 sequences, 20% to 30% of them present only once. Sequences were obtained from PBMCs, sequenced either directly or after in vitro stimulation (not recorded which). The origin of the receptors is a human donor in good health (CMV status not recorded). Some clones in this sample may be carry-over from other donors' samples.

This clonotype appeared a few times. The chain employs TRBV5-5 and TRBJ1-1; D uncertain. The CDR3 has 13 residues. The V end lost 2 bases, the J end lost 0 bases, and 5 bases lay between the germline ends. Germline V gene sequence: CDR1 SGHKS, CDR2 YYEKEE (reference sequence). CDR3 DNA: TGTGCCAGCAGCTTCCAGATGAACACTGAAGCTTTCTTT. Protein product: CASSFQMNTEAFF. Full variable domain (rest looked up from reference TRBV5-5 and TRBJ1-1): DAGVTQSPTHLIKTRGQQVTLRCSPISGHKSVSWYQQVLGQGPQFIFQYYEKEERGRGNFPDRFSARQFPNYSSELNVNALLLGDSALYLCASSFQMNTEAFFGQGTRLTVV.

This chain joins TRBV27 and TRBJ1-6; 7 bases align to TRBD1. Germline trimming cut 6 bases from V and 0 bases from J; bases unmatched to any gene: 11. Germline CDR1 MNHEY, CDR2 SMNVEV (reference sequence). CDR3 length equals 18 residues. CDR3 sequence (DNA): TGTGCCAGCAGCAATAGTAGGACAGGCAGCTCCTATAATTCACCCCTCCACTTT. This sequence encodes CASSNSRTGSSYNSPLHF.

Many counts were recorded for this clonotype. The CDR3 nucleotides are TGTGCCAGCAGTTCCCCTCTAACCCAGTACTTC. Amino acid sequence: CASSSPLTQYF. This chain uses TRBV28 with TRBJ2-5; D gene unclear. Deletions cut 4 bases from V and 8 bases from J, with 8 bases between. This CDR3 region has 11 residues. The germline CDR1 and CDR2 sequences are MDHEN and SYDVKM.

Many counts were recorded for this clonotype. V gene TRBV2 combines with J gene TRBJ1-1; possibly TRBD1 for D (5 bases). This CDR3 comprises 14 residues. V was shortened by 6 bases and J by 5 bases, with 16 bases between the two germline ends. The germline CDR1 and CDR2 sequences are SNHLY and FYNNEI. The DNA of the CDR3 is TGTGCCAGCAGAAAGGAGGGCGGGGGGACTGAAGCTTTCTTT. Encoded protein: CASRKEGGGTEAFF. The entire variable domain, with the rest obtained from reference TRBV2 and TRBJ1-1, is as follows: EPEVTQTPSHQVTQMGQEVILRCVPISNHLYFYWYRQILGQKVEFLVSFYNNEISEKSEIFDDQFSVERPDGSNFTLKIRSTKLEDSAMYFCASRKEGGGTEAFFGQGTRLTVV.

The chain employs TRBV29-1 and TRBJ2-3; D not certain. The CDR3 loop spans 14 amino acids. Between the trimmed V and J ends, which lost 1 base and 1 base, there was a span of 9 bases. Germline V CDR1 and CDR2: SQVTM, ANQGSEA. CDR3 loop: CSVEGPGRTDTQYF. In DNA form, the CDR3 reads TGCAGCGTTGAAGGACCGGGCCGCACAGATACGCAGTATTTT.

This clonotype was observed at least ten times. V gene TRBV12-3 or TRBV12-4 combines with J gene TRBJ1-2, with D uncertain. Trimming removed 3 bases at V and 8 bases at J, with 7 bases between. The CDR3 consists of 11 residues. The CDR3 nucleotides read TGTGCCAGCAGTTTCTCTAGGGGCTACACCTTC. Its translation: CASSFSRGYTF.

This clonotype was found a few times. The V gene is TRBV24-1, the J gene TRBJ2-2; D is unclear. Germline CDR1 reads KGHDR; CDR2 reads SFDVKD. The CDR3 has 18 amino acids. Trimming removed 1 base from V and 0 bases from J, with 14 bases in between. The CDR3 DNA sequence: TGTGCCACCAGTGATTTCTCCACAGCGACCACGAACACCGGGGAGCTGTTTTTT. Translated, it gives CATSDFSTATTNTGELFF.

This clonotype has only a few counts. V usage is TRBV7-2 and J usage is TRBJ2-7, with D perhaps TRBD2 (5 bases). V was pared by 5 bases and J by 2 bases, with 16 bases between. From germline, CDR1 is SGHTA and CDR2 FQGNSA. CDR3 length equals 15 residues. For the CDR3, the DNA is TGTGCCAGCAGCCCCGGCGCGGGTGGACCCTACGAGCAGTACTTC. Translated, it gives CASSPGAGGPYEQYF.

Remarks on this clonotype: Given a much more abundant clone one base away, this may be a read error. The gene calls are TRBV7-9 and TRBJ2-6, with 14 bases matching TRBD2. The CDR3 has 17 amino acids. Germline V CDR1 and CDR2: SEHNR, FQNEAQ (reference sequence). V trimming: 7 bases; J trimming: 2 bases; junction bases outside the gene matches: 4. The CDR3 bases are TGTGCCAGCAACCGACTAGCGGGAGGGACTGGGGCCAACGTCCTGACTTTC. Translating it yields CASNRLAGGTGANVLTF. Looking up the rest from reference TRBV7-9 and TRBJ2-6 gives the full variable domain: DTGVSQNPRHKITKRGQNVTFRCDPISEHNRLYWYRQTLGQGPEFLTYFQNEAQLEKSRLLSDRFSAERPKGSFSTLEIQRTEQGDSAMYLCASNRLAGGTGANVLTFGAGSRLTVL.

This clonotype was counted at least ten times. The chain uses TRBV7-2 and TRBJ2-2; TRBD2 is a possible D gene (5 bases). Germline V gene lookup returns CDR1 SGHTA and CDR2 FQGNSA. V lost 10 bases and J lost 5, with 11 bases in between. The CDR3 length is 12 residues. The CDR3 bases are TGTGCCACCGGATGGAGGACCGGGGAGCTGTTTTTT. Amino acids: CATGWRTGELFF.

J is TRBJ2-2 and V is TRBV6-2 or TRBV6-3; no definite D call. Germline V lookup: CDR1 MNHEY, CDR2 SVGEGT. Trimming took 0 bases from V and 14 from J, leaving 13 bases between them. The CDR3 loop spans 13 amino acids. Here the CDR3 DNA reads TGTGCCAGCAGTTACTCGTATGTCGGGTCTCTGTTTTTT. Translated, it gives CASSYSYVGSLFF.

The CDR3 sequence is CASSRSGTSNEKLFF. CDR3 nucleotides: TGTGCCAGTAGTAGATCCGGGACCTCGAATGAAAAACTGTTTTTT. The genes are TRBV19 and TRBJ1-4, with D maybe TRBD1 (5 bases). The CDR3 is 15 amino acids. From germline, CDR1 is LNHDA and CDR2 SQIVND (reference sequence). Trimming stripped 4 bases from V and 5 bases from J, with 14 bases between.

This clonotype was recorded at least ten times. The V call is TRBV7-2, the J call TRBJ2-3; D perhaps matches TRBD2 (5 bases). V was clipped by 3 bases and J by 5 bases, with 12 bases between them. The CDR3 has 14 amino acids. The germline gives CDR1 SGHTA, CDR2 FQGNSA. The CDR3 DNA sequence: TGTGCCAGCAGCTTCAATGGGAGAAGAGATACGCAGTATTTT. Its translation is CASSFNGRRDTQYF. Combining the CDR3 with reference TRBV7-2 and TRBJ2-3 gives the whole variable domain GAGVSQSPSNKVTEKGKDVELRCDPISGHTALYWYRQSLGQGLEFLIYFQGNSAPDKSGLPSDRFSAERTGGSVSTLTIQRTQQEDSAVYLCASSFNGRRDTQYFGPGTRLTVL.

This clonotype was observed at least ten times. The chain has TRBV7-2 and TRBJ1-3, with TRBD1 as a possible D gene (5 bases). V lost 5 bases and J 0 bases, leaving 11 bases between the germline ends. Germline V gene data show CDR1 as SGHTA and CDR2 as FQGNSA. This CDR3 has 15 residues. CDR3 coding DNA: TGTGCCAGCAGCGTAACAGGCCTCTCTGGAAACACCATATATTTT. As protein: CASSVTGLSGNTIYF.

The table lists this clonotype with many counts. The chain recombines TRBV7-2 with TRBJ2-3; no clear D gene. The CDR3 consists of 15 residues. With 1 base removed from V and 2 bases from J, the gap between germline ends came to 10 bases. The germline V gene encodes CDR1 SGHTA and CDR2 FQGNSA. This CDR3 is CASSLGTTNTDTQYF. Written as DNA, the CDR3 is TGTGCCAGCAGCTTAGGTACTACCAACACAGATACGCAGTATTTT.

This clonotype occurred many times. The chain couples TRBV12-3 or TRBV12-4 to TRBJ2-1, with D uncertain. V shed 2 bases and J shed 1 base, with 15 bases lying between them. The CDR3 has 17 amino acids. CDR3 region: CASSLTASHLSYNEQFF. The CDR3 bases are TGTGCCAGCAGTTTAACCGCCTCGCACCTATCCTACAATGAGCAGTTCTTC.

A word on this clonotype: A read error is possible here, since a much larger clone lies one base away. J is TRBJ1-5 and V is TRBV27; TRBD1 is a possible D gene (5 bases). Germline lookup yields CDR1 MNHEY and CDR2 SMNVEV (reference sequence). The CDR3 has 18 residues. CDR3 sequence: CSSSLSGREWGSNQPQHF. DNA for the CDR3: TGTTCCAGCAGTTTATCGGGCAGGGAATGGGGTAGCAATCAGCCCCAGCATTTT.

This clonotype was observed a single time. V and J are TRBV7-2 and TRBJ2-5; D not certain. The CDR3 runs to 13 residues. The V gene's germline CDR1 is SGHTA and CDR2 FQGNSA. Trimming removed 4 bases from V and 4 bases from J, with 10 bases in between. The CDR3 bases are TGTGCCAGCAGCTCGGACCCCCCAGAGACCCAGTACTTC. This translates into CASSSDPPETQYF.

This clonotype was counted between two and nine times. The V gene is TRBV7-2, the J gene TRBJ2-2; D unclear. The CDR3 is 16 amino acids. Deletions cut 5 bases from V and 0 bases from J, with 13 bases between. Germline CDR1 is SGHTA and CDR2 is FQGNSA. The CDR3 loop is CASSDYLGSNTGELFF. The CDR3 DNA sequence: TGTGCCAGCAGCGATTACCTGGGATCGAACACCGGGGAGCTGTTTTTT.

To note about this clonotype: The germline gene is not matched at one end of the junction; a read error may be the cause. The chain has TRBV20-1 and TRBJ2-2, with D possibly TRBD2 on 6 matching bases. Germline CDR1 is DFQATT and CDR2 is SNEGSKA (reference sequence). The CDR3 length is 15 residues. As DNA, the CDR3 is TGCAGTGCAAGAGATCCGGAGGGCTACACCGGGGAGCTGTTTTTT. Its translation is CSARDPEGYTGELFF.

Here the CDR3 reads CASSIEGTGDDEQFF. The CDR3 nucleotides read TGTGCCAGTAGTATAGAGGGGACAGGAGACGATGAGCAGTTCTTC. The V gene is TRBV19, the J gene TRBJ2-1; 8 bases map to TRBD1. Germline V gene lookup returns CDR1 LNHDA and CDR2 SQIVND (reference sequence). There are 15 residues in the CDR3. V trimming: 0 bases; J trimming: 8 bases; junction bases outside the gene matches: 6. The full variable domain, with the rest looked up from reference TRBV19 and TRBJ2-1, is DGGITQSPKYLFRKEGQNVTLSCEQNLNHDAMYWYRQDPGQGLRLIYYSQIVNDFQKGDIAEGYSVSREKKESFPLTVTSAQKNPTAFYLCASSIEGTGDDEQFFGPGTRLTVL.

The chain couples TRBV15 to TRBJ1-1; possible D gene TRBD1, 5 bases. Germline CDR1 reads LNHNV; CDR2 reads YYDKDF (reference sequence). CDR3 length: 15 amino acids. The V and J ends lost 0 bases and 4 bases respectively, with 12 bases between them. CDR3: CATSRDKAGRTEAFF. CDR3 DNA: TGTGCCACCAGCAGAGATAAGGCGGGGCGCACTGAAGCTTTCTTT.

Ten or more counts support this clonotype. This chain connects TRBV7-2 to TRBJ1-6, with 8 positions matching TRBD1. CDR3 length equals 13 residues. The junction had 5 bases not matched to a gene; V was cut back by 7 bases and J by 9 bases. Germline CDR1 and CDR2: SGHTA and FQGNSA. The CDR3 region is CASTGQGASPLHF. The CDR3, as DNA: TGTGCCAGCACAGGACAGGGTGCTTCACCCCTCCACTTT.

This clonotype has ten or more counts. The V gene is TRBV7-2, the J gene TRBJ2-1, with 7 nucleotides matching TRBD2. With 5 bases clipped from V and 4 bases from J, the junction kept 14 bases outside the gene matches. Per the germline V gene, CDR1 is SGHTA and CDR2 is FQGNSA. This CDR3 has 17 amino acids. CDR3 protein: CASSPVSLGEGYNEQFF. In DNA, the CDR3 is TGTGCCAGCAGCCCAGTCTCTTTGGGGGAGGGGTACAATGAGCAGTTCTTC.

CDR3 loop: CASSLGTRSHTDTQYF. CDR3 DNA: TGTGCCAGCAGCTTAGGGACTAGATCCCACACAGATACGCAGTATTTT. The rearrangement joins TRBV7-9 to TRBJ2-3, with 7 bases lining up with TRBD2. Germline loops: CDR1 SEHNR, CDR2 FQNEAQ (reference sequence). This CDR3 region has 16 residues. After removal of 1 base from V and 2 bases from J, the junction contained 6 bases not matched to a gene. The whole variable domain, filled in from reference TRBV7-9 and TRBJ2-3, reads DTGVSQNPRHKITKRGQNVTFRCDPISEHNRLYWYRQTLGQGPEFLTYFQNEAQLEKSRLLSDRFSAERPKGSFSTLEIQRTEQGDSAMYLCASSLGTRSHTDTQYFGPGTRLTVL.

This clonotype was recorded at least ten times. The chain carries TRBV7-6 and TRBJ1-4; 10 bases match TRBD1. The length of the CDR3 is 18 residues. From germline, CDR1 is SGHVS and CDR2 FNYEAQ. V shed 1 base and J 7 bases; nucleotides not matched to a gene: 12. The CDR3 nucleotides read TGTGCCAGCAGCTTAGGGGAGACAGGGGGCGTGAATGGTGAAAAACTGTTTTTT. It specifies CASSLGETGGVNGEKLFF.